Below are 25 T cell receptor beta chains sequenced from a single sample in a study of blood T cells in healthy people across ages. Primed by a sample-barcoded 5' primer and a J-beta primer mix, a second PCR proceeded for 7 to 11 cycles. TCRdb reprocessed the 5' RACE reads via MiXCR and lists one record per CDR3 protein. This table has around 990,000 distinct CDR3 sequences, under 30% appearing once. The same specimen was also included in a second study, on T cells of mothers and their children.

The sample taken for sequencing was blood. These receptors all come from a girl under 10 years old in good health.

As to this clonotype: An end of the junction differs from the germline gene, which may be a read error. V is TRBV5-1 and J is TRBJ2-7; TRBD2 might be the D (5 bases). This CDR3 has 14 amino acids. Per germline, CDR1 SGHRS and CDR2 YFSETQ. CDR3 sequence: CASSLEAGSYEQYF. CDR3 sequence (DNA): TGTGCCAGCAGTTTGGAGGCGGGTTCCTACGAGCAGTACTTC. Full variable domain (remainder filled in from reference TRBV5-1 and TRBJ2-7): KAGVTQTPRYLIKTRGQQVTLSCSPISGHRSVSWYQQTPGQGLQFLFEYFSETQRNKGNFPGRFSGRQFSNSRSEMNVSTLELGDSALYLCASSLEAGSYEQYFGPGTRLTVT.

This clonotype has more than one count but fewer than ten. V is TRBV20-1 and J is TRBJ2-7; the D is unclear. The CDR3 consists of 15 residues. Germline assignment: CDR1 DFQATT and CDR2 SNEGSKA (reference sequence). V shed 1 base and J shed 2 bases, with 15 bases lying between them. CDR3 in DNA: TGCAGTGCTAGAGGTCGGCAGGCCAATCCCTACGAGCAGTACTTC. Translated, it gives CSARGRQANPYEQYF.

This chain joins TRBV9 and TRBJ2-4; a possible D gene is TRBD2 (5 bases). The CDR3 runs 13 residues. Per the germline V gene, CDR1 is SGDLS and CDR2 is YYNGEE. The germline V and J ends were trimmed by 4 bases and 6 bases, with 11 bases remaining between them. The CDR3 spells CASSPWSGNIQYF. In DNA, the CDR3 is TGTGCCAGCAGCCCCTGGAGCGGAAACATTCAGTACTTC.

This clonotype was seen only once. The junction departs from germline at one end; a sequencing error may be responsible. This chain connects TRBV12-3 or TRBV12-4 to TRBJ1-2; tentatively, D is TRBD1 (5 bases). This CDR3 contains 13 residues. The CDR3 is CATKKGSGYSYTF. CDR3 DNA: TGTGCCACCAAGAAGGGGTCTGGCTATAGCTACACCTTC.

The chain is built from TRBV7-2 and TRBJ2-3; perhaps TRBD2 as D (5 bases). V lost 4 bases to trimming and J lost 4 bases, with 15 bases between them. The germline CDR1 and CDR2 sequences are SGHTA and FQGNSA. This CDR3 is built from 15 residues. The DNA of the CDR3 is TGTGCCAGCAGCTCCCGACTACATGGACCAGATACGCAGTATTTT. Its translation: CASSSRLHGPDTQYF.

This clonotype was observed a few times. The rearrangement joins TRBV15 to TRBJ2-3; TRBD2 agrees at 13 bases. V shed 3 bases and J 2 bases; nucleotides not matched to a gene: 5. The CDR3 has 17 residues. In germline, CDR1 is LNHNV, CDR2 YYDKDF (reference sequence). CDR3 sequence reads: CATSSEGLAGPTDTQYF. The CDR3 region has the DNA TGTGCCACCAGCAGCGAGGGACTAGCGGGACCCACAGATACGCAGTATTTT.

This rearrangement joins TRBV20-1 to TRBJ2-3; possible D gene TRBD2, 5 bases. This CDR3 contains 13 residues. Germline CDR1 DFQATT, CDR2 SNEGSKA (reference sequence). The germline V and J ends were trimmed by 7 bases and 5 bases, with 16 bases remaining between them. This CDR3 is CSVSGNLGDTQYF. The DNA of the CDR3 is TGCAGTGTATCCGGGAATTTGGGAGATACGCAGTATTTT.

The V call is TRBV20-1, the J call TRBJ2-1; perhaps TRBD2 as D (5 bases). The germline V gene encodes CDR1 DFQATT and CDR2 SNEGSKA (reference sequence). The CDR3 spans 15 residues. Trimming stripped 3 bases from V and 0 bases from J, with 12 bases between. The CDR3 loop reads CSARRLAASYNEQFF. The CDR3 nucleotides read TGCAGTGCTAGGCGCCTAGCCGCCTCCTACAATGAGCAGTTCTTC.

V gene TRBV7-2 combines with J gene TRBJ2-1; TRBD2 matches 7 bases. Germline trimming cut 4 bases from V and 7 bases from J; bases unmatched to any gene: 10. CDR3 length: 15 amino acids. Per the germline V gene, CDR1 is SGHTA and CDR2 is FQGNSA. This CDR3 reads CASSSYPSGANEQFF. The CDR3 nucleotides are TGTGCCAGCAGCTCCTACCCTAGCGGAGCGAATGAGCAGTTCTTC.

This clonotype turned up a few times. CDR3 bases: TGTGCCAGCAGTTCGCAGTCGGGTCTGGCCAATGAGCAGTTCTTC. This sequence encodes CASSSQSGLANEQFF. This chain uses TRBV12-3 or TRBV12-4 with TRBJ2-1; no clear D gene. The V and J ends lost 4 bases and 6 bases respectively, with 16 bases between them. The CDR3 has 15 residues.

This chain uses TRBV7-9 with TRBJ2-2; D is possibly TRBD1 (6 bases). The CDR3 has 15 residues. Trimming removed 3 bases from V and 2 bases from J, with 10 bases in between. The V gene's germline CDR1 is SEHNR and CDR2 FQNEAQ (reference sequence). CDR3 loop: CASSFMGTNTGELFF. CDR3 bases: TGTGCCAGCAGCTTCATGGGGACAAACACCGGGGAGCTGTTTTTT.

This clonotype appeared a single time. This rearrangement joins TRBV28 to TRBJ1-2; no clear D gene. The CDR3 is 12 amino acids. The V gene's germline CDR1 is MDHEN and CDR2 SYDVKM. The V and J ends lost 4 bases and 6 bases respectively, with 9 bases between them. The CDR3 sequence is CASSYGDHGYTF. The CDR3 nucleotides are TGTGCCAGCAGTTACGGTGATCATGGCTACACCTTC.

The rearrangement uses TRBV7-9 and TRBJ2-5, with TRBD1 matching 7 bases. The DNA end favors TRBJ2-7, so the J call may be wrong. This CDR3 is built from 12 residues. Germline V gene sequence: CDR1 SEHNR, CDR2 FQNEAQ (reference sequence). DNA of the CDR3: TGTGCCAGCAGCCAAACAGGGGACGAGCAGTACTTC. Translation gives CASSQTGDEQYF.

The CDR3 region is CASSLSRGDAEQYF. The CDR3 region has the DNA TGTGCCAGCAGTTTGTCGCGAGGTGATGCCGAGCAGTACTTC. J is TRBJ2-7 and V is TRBV28, with D hard to call. Trimming took off 3 bases at V and 6 bases at J, with 15 bases between the two ends. The CDR3 loop spans 14 amino acids. Per the germline V gene, CDR1 is MDHEN and CDR2 is SYDVKM.

The table lists this clonotype with a few counts. The rearrangement links TRBV5-1 to TRBJ2-7; tentatively, D is TRBD1 or TRBD2 (5 bases each). Trimming left V 3 bases short and J 0 bases short, with 10 bases between. CDR3 length: 14 amino acids. Germline V gene sequence: CDR1 SGHRS, CDR2 YFSETQ. The chain's CDR3 is CASSWVGTSYEQYF. The CDR3 DNA reads as TGCGCCAGCAGCTGGGTAGGGACCTCCTACGAGCAGTACTTC.

Written as DNA, the CDR3 is TGCAGTGCCCAAGCTCCAGCGGAAGCCTACAATGAGCAGTTCTTC. It encodes CSAQAPAEAYNEQFF. The genes are TRBV20-1 and TRBJ2-1, with D possibly being TRBD2 (5 bases). Trimming stripped 6 bases from V and 2 bases from J, with 17 bases between. The V gene's germline CDR1 is DFQATT and CDR2 SNEGSKA (reference sequence). The CDR3 length is 15 residues.

This clonotype has just a few counts. The chain recombines TRBV28 with TRBJ2-1, with TRBD2 identical over 13 bases. CDR3 length: 16 residues. Unmatched junction bases numbered 7, after V lost 8 bases and J lost 3 bases. The V gene's germline CDR1 is MDHEN and CDR2 SYDVKM. CDR3 bases: TGTGCCAGCCCCCCCGGGACTAGCGGGAACTACAATGAGCAGTTCTTC. It specifies CASPPGTSGNYNEQFF.

V gene TRBV29-1 combines with J gene TRBJ2-5, with D tentatively TRBD2 (5 bases). Trimming cost V 4 bases and J 5 bases, with 11 bases left between them. The CDR3 totals 12 residues. The germline V gene has CDR1 SQVTM and CDR2 ANQGSEA. CDR3 sequence (DNA): TGCAGCGTTGCGGAACTAGGGGAGACCCAGTACTTC. Its protein is CSVAELGETQYF.

This clonotype was recorded a few times. This chain joins TRBV12-3 or TRBV12-4 and TRBJ1-1; D is uncertain. The CDR3 loop spans 12 amino acids. V was pared by 1 base and J by 8 bases, with 8 bases between. The CDR3 nucleotides are TGTGCCAGCAGTTTAGGGAACCCGGAAGCTTTCTTT. Translating it yields CASSLGNPEAFF.

The chain joins TRBV5-1 to TRBJ2-7, with D unclear. Trimming stripped 2 bases from V and 4 bases from J, with 16 bases between. This CDR3 has 15 residues. Germline CDR1 reads SGHRS; CDR2 reads YFSETQ. CDR3 residues: CASSFSSTTSYEQYF. CDR3 coding DNA: TGCGCCAGCAGCTTTTCGTCAACGACCTCGTACGAGCAGTACTTC. Using reference TRBV5-1 and TRBJ2-7 for the parts outside the CDR3, the full variable domain is KAGVTQTPRYLIKTRGQQVTLSCSPISGHRSVSWYQQTPGQGLQFLFEYFSETQRNKGNFPGRFSGRQFSNSRSEMNVSTLELGDSALYLCASSFSSTTSYEQYFGPGTRLTVT.

The rearrangement links TRBV20-1 to TRBJ2-5; 9 bases fit TRBD2. Looked up from germline, CDR1 is DFQATT and CDR2 is SNEGSKA (reference sequence). The ends lost 6 bases at V and 1 base at J; junction bases unmatched: 9. The CDR3 loop spans 15 amino acids. The CDR3 region is CSASGRSRGQETQYF. The CDR3 bases are TGCAGTGCAAGCGGGAGGTCCCGGGGCCAAGAGACCCAGTACTTC.

The chain couples TRBV6-1 to TRBJ1-5, with D hard to call. The germline gives CDR1 MNHNS, CDR2 SASEGT. The CDR3 runs 15 residues. V was trimmed by 6 bases and J by 2 bases, leaving 14 bases between them. For the CDR3, the DNA is TGTGCCAGCAGCCTTAGAGATCGCGGCAATCAGCCCCAGCATTTT. It yields the protein CASSLRDRGNQPQHF.

This clonotype has just a few counts. In DNA, the CDR3 is TGTGCCAGCAGCTTGGGGATGCGGGGCTGGGAGACCCAGTACTTC. This gives the protein CASSLGMRGWETQYF. This chain uses TRBV11-2 with TRBJ2-5, with a weak D call TRBD2 (6 bases). The CDR3 extends over 15 amino acids. Germline V gene lookup returns CDR1 SGHAT and CDR2 FQNNGV. V shed 3 bases and J shed 5 bases, with 16 bases lying between them.

A few counts support this clonotype. CDR3 in amino acids: CASSLGGQGQTQYF. The CDR3 DNA sequence: TGCGCCAGCAGCTTGGGGGGACAGGGGCAGACCCAGTACTTC. This chain joins TRBV5-1 and TRBJ2-5; 10 bases are a match to TRBD1. The CDR3 runs 14 residues. Germline CDR1 SGHRS, CDR2 YFSETQ. V shed 0 bases, J shed 6 bases, and the junction held 2 bases outside the gene matches.

The rearrangement uses TRBV12-5 and TRBJ2-3; D uncertain. From germline, CDR1 is LGHNT and CDR2 FRNRAP. The CDR3 runs 12 residues. V lost 0 bases and J 7 bases, leaving 5 bases between the germline ends. The CDR3 DNA follows: TGTGCTAGTGGTTTGGTACACAATACGCAGTATTTT. Its protein is CASGLVHNTQYF.